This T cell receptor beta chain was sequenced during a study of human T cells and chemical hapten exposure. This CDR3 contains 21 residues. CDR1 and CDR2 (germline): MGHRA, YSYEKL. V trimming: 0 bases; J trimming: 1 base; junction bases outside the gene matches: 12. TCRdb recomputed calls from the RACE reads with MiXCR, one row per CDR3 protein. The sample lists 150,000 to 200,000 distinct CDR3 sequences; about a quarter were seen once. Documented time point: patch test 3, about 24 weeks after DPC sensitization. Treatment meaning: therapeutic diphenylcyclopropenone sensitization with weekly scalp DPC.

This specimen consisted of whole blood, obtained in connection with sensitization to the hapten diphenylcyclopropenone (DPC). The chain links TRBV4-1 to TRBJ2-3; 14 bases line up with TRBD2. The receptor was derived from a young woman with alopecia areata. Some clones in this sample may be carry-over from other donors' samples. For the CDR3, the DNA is TGCGCCAGCAGCCAAGAGGCAGGGACTAGCGGGAGTATGGGAGGCACAGATACGCAGTATTTT. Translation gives CASSQEAGTSGSMGGTDTQYF.